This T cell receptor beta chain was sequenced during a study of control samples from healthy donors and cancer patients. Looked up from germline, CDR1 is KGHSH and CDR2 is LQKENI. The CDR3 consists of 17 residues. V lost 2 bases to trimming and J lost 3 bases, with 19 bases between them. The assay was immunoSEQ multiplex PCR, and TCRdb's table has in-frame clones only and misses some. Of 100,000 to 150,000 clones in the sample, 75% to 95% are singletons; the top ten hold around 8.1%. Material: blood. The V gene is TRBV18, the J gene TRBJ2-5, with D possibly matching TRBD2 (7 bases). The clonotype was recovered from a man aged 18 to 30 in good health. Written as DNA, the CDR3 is TGTGCCAGCTCACCAATTTGGACGGGGGGCACCGAAGAGACCCAGTACTTC. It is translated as CASSPIWTGGTEETQYF.